This TCR beta chain was recorded in a study of cytomegalovirus exposure and HLA in healthy donors. Study-wide context: Roughly 170 million T cells yielded approximately 110 million unique TCR beta sequences in earlier analysis. Findings of the study overall: It is likely that the observed cluster of highly shared sequence variants was a sequencing artifact. The Asian-associated ancestry cluster reportedly had fewer N-insertions than the roughly 670-donor mean in a later analysis. Within an earlier analysis, most TCR beta V segments proved productive either about 90% or about 30% of the time.

As for this clone: Its cognate antigen is unknown.

PCR involved 60 Vbeta and 13 Jbeta primers. Method: immunoSEQ multiplex PCR; TCRdb's copy keeps in-frame clones and lacks some. Among about 130,000 clones listed, roughly two thirds were seen once. V was pared by 11 bases and J by 6 bases, with 16 bases of the junction left unmatched. Germline CDR1 SNHLY, CDR2 FYNNEI. This CDR3 contains 15 residues. The sample taken for sequencing was PBMCs. The genes are TRBV2 and TRBJ2-3, with 8 bases fitting TRBD1. This receptor was identified in a man aged 25 to 40 in good health and CMV-seropositive. CDR3 sequence reads: CAGSGRDRGRDTQYF. CDR3 sequence (DNA): TGTGCCGGGTCCGGCCGAGACAGGGGAAGGGATACGCAGTATTTT.